Following are 11 T cell receptor beta chains from one sample sequenced in a study of blood T cell repertoires in COVID-19. Clones were read by immunoSEQ multiplex PCR, and TCRdb kept only the in-frame ones, dropping some. The sample lists roughly 30,000 clones, 85% to 95% occurring once. The sequenced sample was peripheral blood. The receptors originated from a woman in her seventies with COVID-19, enrolled during active disease.

Regarding this clone: At the DNA level, this CDR3 is encoded by other sequences in the same sample as well. The chain has TRBV5-1 and TRBJ1-2; 9 bases map to TRBD1. The CDR3 spans 15 residues. The germline gives CDR1 SGHRS, CDR2 YFSETQ. Unmatched junction bases numbered 4, after V lost 0 bases and J lost 4 bases. The CDR3 DNA reads TGCGCCAGCAGCTTGGGGACAGGGGATTTCTATGGCTACACCTTC. This gives the protein CASSLGTGDFYGYTF.

The chain recombines TRBV5-1 with TRBJ1-1; TRBD1 matches at 7 bases. The CDR3 runs 14 residues. The V and J ends lost 5 bases and 1 base, in that order; junction bases with no gene match: 5. Germline V gene lookup returns CDR1 SGHRS and CDR2 YFSETQ. As DNA, the CDR3 is TGCGCCAGCAGGCCTGGGACAGCGAACACTGAAGCTTTCTTT. The encoded protein is CASRPGTANTEAFF.

CDR3 in DNA: TGTGCCAGTAGTATAGATCTGGCGGGGGGCACTGAAGCTTTCTTT. Its protein is CASSIDLAGGTEAFF. This rearrangement joins TRBV19 to TRBJ1-1; possible D gene TRBD1, 5 bases. The germline V gene encodes CDR1 LNHDA and CDR2 SQIVND (reference sequence). The V end lost 0 bases, the J end lost 4 bases, and 12 bases lay between the germline ends. The CDR3 runs 15 residues.

The V and J genes are TRBV9 and TRBJ1-2, with D possibly matching TRBD1 (6 bases). This CDR3 contains 15 residues. Germline V lookup: CDR1 SGDLS, CDR2 YYNGEE. Trimming stripped 4 bases from V and 0 bases from J, with 13 bases between. The CDR3 loop reads CASSQPGQSNYGYTF. The CDR3 DNA is TGTGCCAGCAGCCAACCGGGACAATCTAACTATGGCTACACCTTC.

This clone was picked up one time. This chain joins TRBV4-3 and TRBJ2-7; 7 bases fit TRBD1. Germline V CDR1 and CDR2: LGHNA, YSLEER. CDR3 size: 13 residues. V was clipped by 4 bases and J by 5 bases; unmatched bases: 5. The chain's CDR3 is CASSLRTGDEQYF. CDR3 nucleotide sequence: TGCGCCAGCAGCCTTAGGACAGGCGACGAGCAGTACTTC.

The chain combines TRBV18 with TRBJ2-1; D unclear. Germline CDR1 is KGHSH and CDR2 is LQKENI. The CDR3 is made up of 16 amino acids. V was trimmed by 0 bases and J by 0 bases, leaving 9 bases between them. The DNA of the CDR3 is TGTGCCAGCTCACCACCGGGCAGAAGCTCCTACAATGAGCAGTTCTTC. Its protein product is CASSPPGRSSYNEQFF.

The chain recombines TRBV7-9 with TRBJ2-7; 8 nucleotides agree with TRBD2. Germline CDR1 SEHNR, CDR2 FQNEAQ (reference sequence). V trimming: 1 base; J trimming: 6 bases; junction bases outside the gene matches: 5. The CDR3 runs 14 residues. CDR3 protein: CASSLGGLGGEQYF. CDR3 nucleotides: TGTGCCAGCAGCTTAGGGGGACTAGGAGGCGAGCAGTACTTC.

The genes are TRBV6-6 and TRBJ2-1; the D gene is possibly TRBD1 (6 bases). The V gene lost 5 bases and the J gene lost 9 bases, with 23 bases spanning the gap. CDR1 and CDR2 from the germline V gene are MNHNY and SVGAGI (reference sequence). CDR3 size: 16 residues. The CDR3 loop reads CASSLTTGQPGGEQFF. The CDR3 region has the DNA TGTGCCAGCAGTCTTACCACAGGGCAACCCGGTGGTGAGCAGTTCTTC.

The V gene is TRBV5-8, the J gene TRBJ2-3, with D unresolved. Trimming cost V 2 bases and J 3 bases, with 10 bases left between them. This CDR3 is built from 14 residues. In germline, CDR1 is SGHTS, CDR2 YDEGEE. The CDR3 DNA reads as TGTGCCAGCAGCTTTCTAGGCCTGACAGATACGCAGTATTTT. Amino acids: CASSFLGLTDTQYF.

V is TRBV28 and J is TRBJ1-3; no clear D gene. Germline values: CDR1 MDHEN, CDR2 SYDVKM. The CDR3 has 14 residues. V was trimmed by 6 bases and J by 10 bases, leaving 19 bases between them. CDR3 in amino acids: CASRNNLAGLTIYF. Written as DNA, the CDR3 is TGTGCCAGCAGGAATAATTTAGCGGGGTTAACCATATATTTT.

The genes are TRBV24-1 and TRBJ2-1; D gene ambiguous. Trimming stripped 10 bases from V and 7 bases from J, with 16 bases between. The CDR3 is 13 amino acids. The V gene's germline CDR1 is KGHDR and CDR2 SFDVKD. In DNA, the CDR3 is TGTGCCACGGAATTACCGGGTGTGAATGAGCAGTTCTTC. Translation gives CATELPGVNEQFF.